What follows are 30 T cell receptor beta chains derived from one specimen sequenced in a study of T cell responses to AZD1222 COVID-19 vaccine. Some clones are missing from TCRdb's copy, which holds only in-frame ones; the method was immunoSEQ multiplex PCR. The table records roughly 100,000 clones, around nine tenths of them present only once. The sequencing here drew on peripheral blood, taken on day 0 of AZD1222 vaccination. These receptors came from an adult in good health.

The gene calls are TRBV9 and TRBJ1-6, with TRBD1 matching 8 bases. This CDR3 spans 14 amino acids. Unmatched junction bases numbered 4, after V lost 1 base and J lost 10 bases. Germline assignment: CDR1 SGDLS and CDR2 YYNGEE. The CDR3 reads CASSVLGQGSPLHF. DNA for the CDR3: TGTGCCAGCAGCGTACTAGGACAGGGCTCACCCCTCCACTTT.

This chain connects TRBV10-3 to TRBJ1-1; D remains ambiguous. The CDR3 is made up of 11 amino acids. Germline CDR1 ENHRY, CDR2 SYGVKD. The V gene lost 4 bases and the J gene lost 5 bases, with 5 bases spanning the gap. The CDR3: CAISAETEAFF. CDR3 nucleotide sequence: TGTGCCATCAGTGCAGAGACTGAAGCTTTCTTT.

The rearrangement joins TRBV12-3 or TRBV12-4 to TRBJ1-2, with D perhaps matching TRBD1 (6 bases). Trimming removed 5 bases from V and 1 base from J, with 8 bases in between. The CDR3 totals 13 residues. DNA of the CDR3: TGTGCCAGCAGTGGACAGATTAACTATGGCTACACCTTC. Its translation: CASSGQINYGYTF.

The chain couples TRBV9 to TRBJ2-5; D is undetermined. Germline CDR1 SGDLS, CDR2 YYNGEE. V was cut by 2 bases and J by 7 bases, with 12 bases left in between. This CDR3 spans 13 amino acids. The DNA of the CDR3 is TGTGCCAGCAGCGTTGGCGGTGGGTGGACCCAGTACTTC. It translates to CASSVGGGWTQYF.

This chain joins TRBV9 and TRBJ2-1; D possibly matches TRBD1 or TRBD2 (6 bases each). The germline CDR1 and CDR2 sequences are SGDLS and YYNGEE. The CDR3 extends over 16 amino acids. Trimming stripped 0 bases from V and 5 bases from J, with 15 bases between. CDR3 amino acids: CASSVDPRGRNNEQFF. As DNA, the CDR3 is TGTGCCAGCAGCGTAGATCCCCGGGGGCGAAACAATGAGCAGTTCTTC.

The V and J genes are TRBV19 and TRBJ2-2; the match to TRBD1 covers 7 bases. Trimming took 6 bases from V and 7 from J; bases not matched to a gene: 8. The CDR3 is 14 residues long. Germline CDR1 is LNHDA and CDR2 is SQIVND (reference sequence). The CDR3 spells CASRPGGSGGELFF. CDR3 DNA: TGTGCCAGTAGGCCAGGGGGAAGTGGCGGGGAGCTGTTTTTT.

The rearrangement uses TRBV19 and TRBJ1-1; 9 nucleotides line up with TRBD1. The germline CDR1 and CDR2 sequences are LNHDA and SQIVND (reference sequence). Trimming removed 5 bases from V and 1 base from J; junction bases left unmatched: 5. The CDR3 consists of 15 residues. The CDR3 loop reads CASSQGTGTNTEAFF. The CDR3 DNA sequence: TGTGCCAGTAGTCAAGGGACAGGGACGAACACTGAAGCTTTCTTT.

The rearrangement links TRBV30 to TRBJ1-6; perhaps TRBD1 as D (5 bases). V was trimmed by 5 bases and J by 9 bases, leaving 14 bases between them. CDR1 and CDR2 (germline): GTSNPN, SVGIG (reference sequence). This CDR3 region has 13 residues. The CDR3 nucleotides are TGTGCCTGGGGGGGGAGAGTGGCTTCACCCCTCCACTTT. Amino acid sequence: CAWGGRVASPLHF.

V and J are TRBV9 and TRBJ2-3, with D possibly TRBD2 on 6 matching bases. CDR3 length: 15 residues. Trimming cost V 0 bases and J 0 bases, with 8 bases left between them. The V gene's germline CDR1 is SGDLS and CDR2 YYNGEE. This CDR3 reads CASSVGAGSTDTQYF. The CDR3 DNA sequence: TGTGCCAGCAGCGTAGGGGCGGGGAGCACAGATACGCAGTATTTT.

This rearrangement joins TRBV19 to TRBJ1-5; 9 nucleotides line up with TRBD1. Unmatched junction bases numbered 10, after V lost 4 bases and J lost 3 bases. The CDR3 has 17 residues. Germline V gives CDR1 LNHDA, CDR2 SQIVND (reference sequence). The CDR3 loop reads CASSTPTGGPDNQPQHF. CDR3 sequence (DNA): TGTGCCAGTAGTACGCCGACAGGGGGTCCTGACAATCAGCCCCAGCATTTT.

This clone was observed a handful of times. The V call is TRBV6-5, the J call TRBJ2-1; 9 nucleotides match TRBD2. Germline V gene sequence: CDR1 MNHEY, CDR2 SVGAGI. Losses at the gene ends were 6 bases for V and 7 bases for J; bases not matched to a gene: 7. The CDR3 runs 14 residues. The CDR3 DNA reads TGTGCCAGCAGGGCGAGTAGCGGGAGAAATGAGCAGTTCTTC. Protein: CASRASSGRNEQFF.

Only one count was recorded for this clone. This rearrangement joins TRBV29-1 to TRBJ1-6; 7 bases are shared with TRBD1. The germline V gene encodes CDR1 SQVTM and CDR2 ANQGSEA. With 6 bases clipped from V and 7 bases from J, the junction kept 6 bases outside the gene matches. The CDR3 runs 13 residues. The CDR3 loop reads CSVKGDSNSPLHF. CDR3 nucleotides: TGCAGCGTGAAGGGGGACAGCAATTCACCCCTCCACTTT. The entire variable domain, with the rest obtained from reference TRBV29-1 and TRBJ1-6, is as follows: SAVISQKPSRDICQRGTSLTIQCQVDSQVTMMFWYRQQPGQSLTLIATANQGSEATYESGFVIDKFPISRPNLTFSTLTVSNMSPEDSSIYLCSVKGDSNSPLHFGNGTRLTVT.

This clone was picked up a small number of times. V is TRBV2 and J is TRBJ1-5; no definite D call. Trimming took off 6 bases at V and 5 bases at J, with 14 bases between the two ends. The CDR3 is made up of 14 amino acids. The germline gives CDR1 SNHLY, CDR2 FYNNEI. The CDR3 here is CASRAEKVYQPQHF. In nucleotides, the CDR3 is TGTGCCAGCAGGGCGGAGAAGGTATATCAGCCCCAGCATTTT.

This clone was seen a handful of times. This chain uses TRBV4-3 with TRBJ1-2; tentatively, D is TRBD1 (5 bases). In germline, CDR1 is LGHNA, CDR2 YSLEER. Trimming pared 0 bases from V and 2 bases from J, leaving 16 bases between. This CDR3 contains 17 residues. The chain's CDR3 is CASSQERRGGFNYGYTF. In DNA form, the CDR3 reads TGCGCCAGCAGCCAAGAGCGGCGTGGGGGGTTCAACTATGGCTACACCTTC.

CDR3 coding DNA: TGTGCCAGCAGAAACAGGGTGGCCGACACTGAAGCTTTCTTT. Protein product: CASRNRVADTEAFF. This sequence joins TRBV6-5 and TRBJ1-1, with D maybe TRBD1 (6 bases). The ends were cut back, 6 bases at V and 3 bases at J, with 14 bases in the middle. From germline, CDR1 is MNHEY and CDR2 SVGAGI. There are 14 residues in the CDR3.

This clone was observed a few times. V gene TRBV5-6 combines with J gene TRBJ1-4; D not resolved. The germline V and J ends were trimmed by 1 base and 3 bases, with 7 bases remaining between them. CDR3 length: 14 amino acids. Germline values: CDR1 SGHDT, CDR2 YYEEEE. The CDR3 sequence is CASSLWQANEKLFF. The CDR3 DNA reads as TGTGCCAGCAGCTTGTGGCAGGCTAATGAAAAACTGTTTTTT.

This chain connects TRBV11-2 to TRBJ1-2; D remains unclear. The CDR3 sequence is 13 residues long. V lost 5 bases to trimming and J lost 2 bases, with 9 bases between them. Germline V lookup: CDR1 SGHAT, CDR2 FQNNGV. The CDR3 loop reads CASSMGLNYGYTF. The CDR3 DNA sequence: TGTGCCAGCAGCATGGGGTTAAACTATGGCTACACCTTC. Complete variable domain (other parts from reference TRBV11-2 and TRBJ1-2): EAGVAQSPRYKIIEKRQSVAFWCNPISGHATLYWYQQILGQGPKLLIQFQNNGVVDDSQLPKDRFSAERLKGVDSTLKIQPAKLEDSAVYLCASSMGLNYGYTFGSGTRLTVV.

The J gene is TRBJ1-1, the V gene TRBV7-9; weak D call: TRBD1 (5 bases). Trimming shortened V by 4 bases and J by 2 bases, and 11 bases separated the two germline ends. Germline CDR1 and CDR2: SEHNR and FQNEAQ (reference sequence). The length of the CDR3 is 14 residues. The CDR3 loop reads CASSYQTENTEAFF. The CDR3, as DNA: TGTGCCAGCAGCTACCAGACAGAAAACACTGAAGCTTTCTTT.

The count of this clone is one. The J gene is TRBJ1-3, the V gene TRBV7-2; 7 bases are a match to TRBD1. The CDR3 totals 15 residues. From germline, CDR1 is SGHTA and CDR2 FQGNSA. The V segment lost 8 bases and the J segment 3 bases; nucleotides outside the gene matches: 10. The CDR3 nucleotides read TGTGCCAGCGATCCAGGGGGGCTAGGTGGAAACACCATATATTTT. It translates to CASDPGGLGGNTIYF.

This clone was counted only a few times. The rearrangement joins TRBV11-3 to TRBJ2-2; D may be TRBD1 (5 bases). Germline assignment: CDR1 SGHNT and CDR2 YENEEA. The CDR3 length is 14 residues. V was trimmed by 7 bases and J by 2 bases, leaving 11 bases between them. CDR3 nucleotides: TGTGCCAGCACTGGGGCAGGAAACACCGGGGAGCTGTTTTTT. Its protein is CASTGAGNTGELFF.

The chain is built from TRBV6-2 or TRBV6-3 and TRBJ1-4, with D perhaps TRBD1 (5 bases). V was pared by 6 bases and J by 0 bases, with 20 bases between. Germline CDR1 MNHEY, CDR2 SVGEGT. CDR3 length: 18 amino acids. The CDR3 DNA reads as TGTGCCAGCAGCCCACCGGGACTGATCGTTGCAACTAATGAAAAACTGTTTTTT. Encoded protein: CASSPPGLIVATNEKLFF.

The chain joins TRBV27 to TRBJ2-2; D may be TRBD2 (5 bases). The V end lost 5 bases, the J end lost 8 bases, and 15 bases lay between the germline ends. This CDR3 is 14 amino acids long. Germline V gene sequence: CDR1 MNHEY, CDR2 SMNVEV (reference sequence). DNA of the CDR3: TGTGCCAGCAGTCCGACACAGCGGACGGGGGAGCTGTTTTTT. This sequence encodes CASSPTQRTGELFF.

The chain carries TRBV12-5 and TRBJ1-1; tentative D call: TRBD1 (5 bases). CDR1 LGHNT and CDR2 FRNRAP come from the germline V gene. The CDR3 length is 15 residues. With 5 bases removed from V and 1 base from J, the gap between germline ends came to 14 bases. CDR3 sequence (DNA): TGTGCTAGTGGTCTGAAGGTGGGGACGAACACTGAAGCTTTCTTT. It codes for CASGLKVGTNTEAFF.

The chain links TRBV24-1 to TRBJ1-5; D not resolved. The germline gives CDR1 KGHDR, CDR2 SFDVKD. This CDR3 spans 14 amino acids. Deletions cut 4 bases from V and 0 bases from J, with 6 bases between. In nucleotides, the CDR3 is TGTGCCACCAGTGAAGGGTATAGCAATCAGCCCCAGCATTTT. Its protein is CATSEGYSNQPQHF.

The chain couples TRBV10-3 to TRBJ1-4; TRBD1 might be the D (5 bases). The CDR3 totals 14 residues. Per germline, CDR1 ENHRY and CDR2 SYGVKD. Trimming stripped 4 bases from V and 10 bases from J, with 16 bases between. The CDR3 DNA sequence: TGTGCCATCAGTGCGGGGACGGATTTAGGAAAACTGTTTTTT. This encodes CAISAGTDLGKLFF.

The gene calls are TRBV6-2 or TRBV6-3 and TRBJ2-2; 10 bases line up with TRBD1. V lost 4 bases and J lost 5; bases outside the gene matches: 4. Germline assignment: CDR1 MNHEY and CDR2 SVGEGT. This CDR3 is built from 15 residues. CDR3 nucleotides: TGTGCCAGCAGTTCACGGACAGGGGGTACCGGGGAGCTGTTTTTT. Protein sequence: CASSSRTGGTGELFF.

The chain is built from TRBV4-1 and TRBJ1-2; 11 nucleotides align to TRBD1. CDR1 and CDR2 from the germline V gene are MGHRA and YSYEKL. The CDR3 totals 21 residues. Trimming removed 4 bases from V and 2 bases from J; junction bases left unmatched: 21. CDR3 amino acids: CASSLVNGRPGQGDKNYGYTF. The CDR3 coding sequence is TGCGCCAGCAGCCTCGTAAATGGGCGCCCGGGACAGGGGGATAAGAACTATGGCTACACCTTC.

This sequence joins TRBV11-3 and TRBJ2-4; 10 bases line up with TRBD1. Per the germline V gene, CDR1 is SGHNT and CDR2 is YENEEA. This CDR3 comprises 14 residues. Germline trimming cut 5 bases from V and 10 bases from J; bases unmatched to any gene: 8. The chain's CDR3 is CASSAGTGAPIQYF. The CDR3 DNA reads TGTGCCAGCAGCGCCGGGACAGGGGCTCCTATTCAGTACTTC.

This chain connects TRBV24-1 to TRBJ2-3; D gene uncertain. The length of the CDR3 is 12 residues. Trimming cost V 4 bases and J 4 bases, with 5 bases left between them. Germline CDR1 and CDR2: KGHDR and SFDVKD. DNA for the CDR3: TGTGCCACCAGTGACACCCCAGATACGCAGTATTTT. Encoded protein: CATSDTPDTQYF.

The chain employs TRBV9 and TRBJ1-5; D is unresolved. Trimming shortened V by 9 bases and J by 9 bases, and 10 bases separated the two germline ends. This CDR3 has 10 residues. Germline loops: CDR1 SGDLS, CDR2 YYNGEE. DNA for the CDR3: TGTGCCAACCCCCCGTGGCCCCAGCATTTT. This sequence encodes CANPPWPQHF.